The clone carrying this TCR beta chain was seen only a few times. Its specificity is unknown. This sample is drawn from a study of tissue T cells after allogeneic stem cell transplantation. Broader study findings: Shared clones across patients were few; motif clustering revealed tissue-specific shared signatures.

Produced via immunoSEQ multiplex PCR; TCRdb's table is partial and in-frame only. The profile shows about 6,300 clones, just under 70% of them singletons. The sequence was collected from a woman aged 18-55 years with breast cancer. The sample consisted of tissue from the rectum, taken at autopsy.

This CDR3 is CASSPQQGGGQPQHF. CDR3 in DNA: TGTGCCAGCTCACCACAACAGGGGGGAGGTCAGCCCCAGCATTTT. The chain couples TRBV18 to TRBJ1-5, with 8 bases identical to TRBD1. CDR1 KGHSH and CDR2 LQKENI come from the germline V gene. The V and J ends lost 1 base and 6 bases, in that order; junction bases with no gene match: 5. The CDR3 runs to 15 residues.